The entry that follows covers one TCR beta chain sequence. Its antigen is not identified. The study treated chemo-refractory metastatic non-small-cell lung cancer patients with focal radiation plus ipilimumab CTLA-4 blockade. This record comes from a study of radiotherapy plus CTLA-4 blockade in lung cancer. Study-wide results and caveats: Reports state that early shifts in blood T cell clones, with interferon-beta, best predicted response. Expansion in blood of tumor-derived TCR clones was seen after radiotherapy plus ipilimumab.

TCRdb's table, derived via immunoSEQ multiplex PCR, lists solely in-frame clones and lacks some. This sample has about 15,000 clones; 72% occur once, and the top ten carry approximately 53%. The TCR was taken from a human donor with non-small cell lung cancer whose response to radiotherapy plus ipilimumab could not be evaluated. Sequences were derived from peripheral blood, sampled from a patient treated with radiotherapy plus ipilimumab.

This chain's CDR3 is CASGLVVSRADYGYTF. The CDR3 DNA reads TGTGCTAGTGGTTTGGTAGTCAGCAGGGCGGACTATGGCTACACCTTC. V usage is TRBV12-5 and J usage is TRBJ1-2, with D possibly TRBD1 on 5 matching bases. There are 16 residues in the CDR3. Trimming removed 0 bases from V and 3 bases from J, with 14 bases in between. From germline, CDR1 is LGHNT and CDR2 FRNRAP.